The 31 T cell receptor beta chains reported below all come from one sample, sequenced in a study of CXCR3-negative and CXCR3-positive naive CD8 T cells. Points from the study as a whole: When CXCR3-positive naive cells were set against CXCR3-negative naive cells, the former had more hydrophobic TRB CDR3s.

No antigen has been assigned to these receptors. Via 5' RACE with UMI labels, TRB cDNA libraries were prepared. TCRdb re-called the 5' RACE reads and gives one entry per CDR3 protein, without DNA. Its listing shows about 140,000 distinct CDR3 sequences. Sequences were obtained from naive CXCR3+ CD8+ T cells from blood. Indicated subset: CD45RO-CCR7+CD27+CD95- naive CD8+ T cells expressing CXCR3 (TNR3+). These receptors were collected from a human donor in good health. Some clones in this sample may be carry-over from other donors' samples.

The CDR3 region is CSVEVYNEQFF. This sequence joins TRBV29-1 and TRBJ2-1. This CDR3 has 11 amino acids. Germline V gene sequence: CDR1 SQVTM, CDR2 ANQGSEA.

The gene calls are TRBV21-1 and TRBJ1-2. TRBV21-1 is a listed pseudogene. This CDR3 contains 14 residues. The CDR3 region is CASSKAGRCGGYTF.

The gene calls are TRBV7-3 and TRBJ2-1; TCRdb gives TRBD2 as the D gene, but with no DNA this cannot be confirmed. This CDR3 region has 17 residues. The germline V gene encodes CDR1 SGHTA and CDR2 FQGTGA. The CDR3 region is CASSLAGLANSYNEQFF. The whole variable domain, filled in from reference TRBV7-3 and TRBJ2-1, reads GAGVSQTPSNKVTEKGKYVELRCDPISGHTALYWYRQSLGQGPEFLIYFQGTGAADDSGLPNDRFFAVRPEGSVSTLKIQRTERGDSAVYLCASSLAGLANSYNEQFFGPGTRLTVL.

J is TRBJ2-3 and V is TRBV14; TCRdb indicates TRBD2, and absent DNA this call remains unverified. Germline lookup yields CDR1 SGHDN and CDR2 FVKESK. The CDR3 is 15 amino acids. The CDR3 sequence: CASSPGESSTDTQYF.

The CDR3 protein is CASNPGTGTNYGYTF. V is TRBV4-1 and J is TRBJ1-2. This CDR3 region has 15 residues. CDR1 and CDR2 (germline): MGHRA, YSYEKL.

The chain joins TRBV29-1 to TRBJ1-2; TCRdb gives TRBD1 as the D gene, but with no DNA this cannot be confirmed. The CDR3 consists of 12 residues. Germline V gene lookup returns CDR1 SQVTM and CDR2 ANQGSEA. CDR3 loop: CSVEDPPHGYTF.

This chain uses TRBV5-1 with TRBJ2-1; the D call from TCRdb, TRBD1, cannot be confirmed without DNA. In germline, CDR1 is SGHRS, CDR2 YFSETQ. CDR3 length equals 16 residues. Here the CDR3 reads CASSLATSGIYNEQFF. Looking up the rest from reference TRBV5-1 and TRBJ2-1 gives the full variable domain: KAGVTQTPRYLIKTRGQQVTLSCSPISGHRSVSWYQQTPGQGLQFLFEYFSETQRNKGNFPGRFSGRQFSNSRSEMNVSTLELGDSALYLCASSLATSGIYNEQFFGPGTRLTVL.

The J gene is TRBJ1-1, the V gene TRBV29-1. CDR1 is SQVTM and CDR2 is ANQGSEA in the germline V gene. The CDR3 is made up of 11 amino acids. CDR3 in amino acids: CSGEGNTEAFF.

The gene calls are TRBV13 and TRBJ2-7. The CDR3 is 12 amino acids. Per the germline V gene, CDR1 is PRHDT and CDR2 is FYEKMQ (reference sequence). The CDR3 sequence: CASSSMGLEQYF.

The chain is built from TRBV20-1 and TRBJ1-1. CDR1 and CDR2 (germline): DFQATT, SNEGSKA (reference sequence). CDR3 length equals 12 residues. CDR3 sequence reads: CSVREGDTEAFF.

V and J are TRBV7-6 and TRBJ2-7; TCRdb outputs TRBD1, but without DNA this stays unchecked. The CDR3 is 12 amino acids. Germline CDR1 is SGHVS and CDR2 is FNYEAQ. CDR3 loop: CASSATGVEQYF. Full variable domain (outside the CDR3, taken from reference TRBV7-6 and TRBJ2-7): GAGVSQSPRYKVTKRGQDVALRCDPISGHVSLYWYRQALGQGPEFLTYFNYEAQQDKSGLPNDRFSAERPEGSISTLTIQRTEQRDSAMYRCASSATGVEQYFGPGTRLTVT.

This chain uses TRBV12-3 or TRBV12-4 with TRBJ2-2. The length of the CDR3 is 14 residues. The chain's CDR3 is CASSFPSVTGELFF.

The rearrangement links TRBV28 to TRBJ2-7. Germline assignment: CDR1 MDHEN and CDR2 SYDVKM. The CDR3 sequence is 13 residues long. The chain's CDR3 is CASRSGGPYEQYF.

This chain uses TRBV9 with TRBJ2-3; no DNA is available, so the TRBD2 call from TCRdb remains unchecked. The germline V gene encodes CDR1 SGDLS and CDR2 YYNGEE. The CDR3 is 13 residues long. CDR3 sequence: CASSEPGLPEQYF.

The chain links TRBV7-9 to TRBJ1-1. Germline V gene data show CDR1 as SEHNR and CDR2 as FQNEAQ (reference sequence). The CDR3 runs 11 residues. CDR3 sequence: CAIGRGTEAFF. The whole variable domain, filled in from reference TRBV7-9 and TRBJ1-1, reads DTGVSQNPRHKITKRGQNVTFRCDPISEHNRLYWYRQTLGQGPEFLTYFQNEAQLEKSRLLSDRFSAERPKGSFSTLEIQRTEQGDSAMYLCAIGRGTEAFFGQGTRLTVV.

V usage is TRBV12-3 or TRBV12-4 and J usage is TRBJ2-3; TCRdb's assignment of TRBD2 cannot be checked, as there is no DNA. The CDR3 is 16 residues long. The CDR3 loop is CASSPGLELNTDTQYF.

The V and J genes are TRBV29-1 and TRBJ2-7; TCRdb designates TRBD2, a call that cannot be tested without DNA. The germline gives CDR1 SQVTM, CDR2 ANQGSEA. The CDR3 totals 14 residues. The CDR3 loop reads CSAESVTPSYEQYF.

The CDR3 sequence: CASSYSIKALEQYF. The V and J genes are TRBV6-6 and TRBJ2-7. CDR1 and CDR2 from the germline V gene are MNHNY and SVGAGI (reference sequence). The CDR3 length is 14 residues.

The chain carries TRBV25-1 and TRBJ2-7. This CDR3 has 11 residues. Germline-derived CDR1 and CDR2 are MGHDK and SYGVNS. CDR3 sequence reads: CASHDFFEQYF.

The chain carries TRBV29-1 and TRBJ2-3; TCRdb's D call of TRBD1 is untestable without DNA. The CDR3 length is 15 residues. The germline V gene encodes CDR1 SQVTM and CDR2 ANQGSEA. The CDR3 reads CSVDSPDRVTDTQYF.

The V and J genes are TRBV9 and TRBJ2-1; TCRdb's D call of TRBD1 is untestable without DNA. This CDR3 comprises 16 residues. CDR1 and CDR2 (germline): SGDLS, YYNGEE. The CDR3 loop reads CASARRGGVGYNEQFF.

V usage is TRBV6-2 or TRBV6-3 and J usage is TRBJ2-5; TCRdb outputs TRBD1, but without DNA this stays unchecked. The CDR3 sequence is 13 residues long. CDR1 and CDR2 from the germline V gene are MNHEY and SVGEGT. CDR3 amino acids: CASEAGAGETQYF.

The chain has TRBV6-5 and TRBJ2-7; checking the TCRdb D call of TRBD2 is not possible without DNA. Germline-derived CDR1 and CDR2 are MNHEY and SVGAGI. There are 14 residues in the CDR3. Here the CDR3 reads CASSYGTRAYEQYF.

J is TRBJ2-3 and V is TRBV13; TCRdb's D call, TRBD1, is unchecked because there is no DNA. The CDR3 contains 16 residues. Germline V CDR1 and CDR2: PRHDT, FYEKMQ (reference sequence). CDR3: CASSFGTGAFTDTQYF.

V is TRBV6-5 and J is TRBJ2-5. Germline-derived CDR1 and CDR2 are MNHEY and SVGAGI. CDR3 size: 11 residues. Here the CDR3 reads CASSYRETQYF.

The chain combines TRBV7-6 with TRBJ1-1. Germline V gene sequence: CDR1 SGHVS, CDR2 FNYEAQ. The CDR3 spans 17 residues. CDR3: CASSQSSVVSWNTEAFF.

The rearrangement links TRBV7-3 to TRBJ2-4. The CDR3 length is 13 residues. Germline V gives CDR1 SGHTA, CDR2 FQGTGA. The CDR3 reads CASSLIDGGIQYF.

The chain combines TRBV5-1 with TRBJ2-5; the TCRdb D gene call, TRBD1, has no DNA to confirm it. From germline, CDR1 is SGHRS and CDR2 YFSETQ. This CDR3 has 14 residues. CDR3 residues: CASSLVGEQETQYF.

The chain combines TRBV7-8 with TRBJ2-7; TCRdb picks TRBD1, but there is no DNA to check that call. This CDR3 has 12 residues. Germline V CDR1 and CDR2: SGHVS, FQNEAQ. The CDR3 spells CASSLGGREQYF.

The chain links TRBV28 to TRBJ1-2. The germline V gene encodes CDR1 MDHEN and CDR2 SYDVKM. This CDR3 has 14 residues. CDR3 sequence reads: CASSLQVLNYGYTF.

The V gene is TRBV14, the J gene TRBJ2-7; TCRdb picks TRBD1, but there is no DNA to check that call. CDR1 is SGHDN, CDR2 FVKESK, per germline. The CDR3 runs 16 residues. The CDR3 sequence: CASSQASGTGFYEQYF.